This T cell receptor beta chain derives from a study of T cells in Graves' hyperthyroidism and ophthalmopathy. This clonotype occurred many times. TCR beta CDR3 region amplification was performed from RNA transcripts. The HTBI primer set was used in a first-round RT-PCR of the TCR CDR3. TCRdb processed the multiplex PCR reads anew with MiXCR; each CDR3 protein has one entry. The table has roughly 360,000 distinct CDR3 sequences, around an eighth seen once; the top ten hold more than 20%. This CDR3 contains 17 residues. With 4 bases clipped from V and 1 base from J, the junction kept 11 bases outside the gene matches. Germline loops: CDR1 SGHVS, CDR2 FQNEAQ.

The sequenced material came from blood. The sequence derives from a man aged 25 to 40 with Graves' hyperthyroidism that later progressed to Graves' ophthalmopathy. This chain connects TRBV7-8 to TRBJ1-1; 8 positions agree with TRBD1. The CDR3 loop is CASSYSRAGGPNTEAFF. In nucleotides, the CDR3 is TGTGCCAGCAGCTATTCGCGGGCAGGGGGCCCGAACACTGAAGCTTTCTTT.